Sequencing of this T cell receptor beta chain was carried out in a study of T cell repertoires in cytomegalovirus infection. The wider study: The authors relied on CMV epitopes, both recently identified HLA-C-restricted and well-studied HLA-B-restricted. It was the public TCR beta signatures that indicated both CMV infection and matching HLA type.

As concerns this clonotype: Its cognate antigen is unknown.

The CDR3 sequence is 16 residues long. Germline values: CDR1 MNHEY, CDR2 SVGEGT. The V segment lost 0 bases and the J segment 3 bases; nucleotides outside the gene matches: 7. TCRdb independently ran MiXCR on the reads; one entry per CDR3 protein. The table has about 920,000 distinct CDR3 sequences, more than 25% seen once. Study-level points and caveats: HLA-C-restricted CMV-specific TCR beta clonotypes prevailed in the ex vivo response. Cumulative public TCR beta family frequency identified carriers of CMV plus the relevant HLA.

The chain has TRBV6-2 or TRBV6-3 and TRBJ1-1; 7 positions agree with TRBD1. Sequenced material: cultured CD8+ T cells from PBMCs, taken from culture after CMV antigen stimulation. The receptor's source is a human donor in good health (CMV status not recorded). Some clones in this sample may be carry-over from other donors' samples. The CDR3, as DNA: TGTGCCAGCAGTTACTCGTCAACAGGGGAGGACACTGAAGCTTTCTTT. The encoded protein is CASSYSSTGEDTEAFF.